Shown below are 19 T cell receptor beta chains from a single sample sequenced in a study of T cell responses to AZD1222 COVID-19 vaccine. Repertoires were generated with immunoSEQ multiplex PCR, while TCRdb's copy carries only in-frame clones and drops some. The sample yields some 180,000 clones, over 80% seen once. The input for sequencing was peripheral blood, taken on day 0 of AZD1222 vaccination. Source of these receptors: an adult in good health.

The chain has TRBV5-4 and TRBJ1-2; TRBD1 agrees at 9 bases. Germline CDR1 and CDR2: SGHNT and YYREEE (reference sequence). Trimming removed 6 bases from V and 2 bases from J; junction bases left unmatched: 8. This CDR3 region has 15 residues. The CDR3 loop is CASTPGQGKNYGYTF. CDR3 sequence (DNA): TGTGCCAGCACCCCGGGACAGGGAAAAAACTATGGCTACACCTTC.

This clone was seen a single time. The V call is TRBV11-1, the J call TRBJ1-1, with D unresolved. The CDR3 is made up of 14 amino acids. The germline V gene has CDR1 SGHAT and CDR2 FQDESV (reference sequence). The germline V and J ends were trimmed by 5 bases and 5 bases, with 15 bases remaining between them. The CDR3 DNA follows: TGTGCCAGCAGCCCGCGACCCCAAAGAACTGAAGCTTTCTTT. Its translation is CASSPRPQRTEAFF.

This clone was seen a single time. The chain recombines TRBV14 with TRBJ1-2; 9 positions agree with TRBD1. Losses at the gene ends were 4 bases for V and 5 bases for J; bases not matched to a gene: 5. This CDR3 region has 14 residues. Germline loops: CDR1 SGHDN, CDR2 FVKESK. The CDR3 protein is CASSRLGTGYGYTF. DNA for the CDR3: TGTGCCAGCAGCCGTCTCGGGACAGGGTATGGCTACACCTTC.

This clone was seen only a few times. The J gene is TRBJ1-2, the V gene TRBV15, with D unclear. Trimming pared 0 bases from V and 9 bases from J, leaving 5 bases between. This CDR3 spans 11 amino acids. In germline, CDR1 is LNHNV, CDR2 YYDKDF (reference sequence). The CDR3 spells CATSRDLSYTF. The CDR3 DNA follows: TGTGCCACCAGCAGAGATTTAAGCTACACCTTC.

This chain connects TRBV19 to TRBJ1-2, with TRBD1 matching over 7 bases. Germline trimming cut 6 bases from V and 4 bases from J; bases unmatched to any gene: 5. Germline CDR1 LNHDA, CDR2 SQIVND (reference sequence). The CDR3 is made up of 13 amino acids. CDR3 residues: CASRDREVYGYTF. The CDR3 nucleotides are TGTGCCAGTAGAGACAGGGAAGTCTATGGCTACACCTTC.

This clone appeared once. V is TRBV7-9 and J is TRBJ1-1, with D tentatively TRBD1 (5 bases). V was shortened by 1 base and J by 3 bases, with 9 bases between the two germline ends. Germline-derived CDR1 and CDR2 are SEHNR and FQNEAQ (reference sequence). This CDR3 is 14 amino acids long. The CDR3 DNA sequence: TGTGCCAGCAGCTTAGTTCCAGGGCACACTGAAGCTTTCTTT. Its protein product is CASSLVPGHTEAFF.

This clone appeared a single time. The V gene is TRBV4-1, the J gene TRBJ1-5; perhaps TRBD1 as D (6 bases). Germline-derived CDR1 and CDR2 are MGHRA and YSYEKL. This CDR3 spans 16 amino acids. The V gene lost 0 bases and the J gene lost 3 bases, with 12 bases spanning the gap. In nucleotides, the CDR3 is TGCGCCAGCAGCCAAGAAGGCAGGGGTAACAATCAGCCCCAGCATTTT. It encodes CASSQEGRGNNQPQHF.

The chain couples TRBV6-5 to TRBJ1-1; D unresolved. The CDR3 totals 13 residues. Germline values: CDR1 MNHEY, CDR2 SVGAGI. Trimming stripped 7 bases from V and 0 bases from J, with 9 bases between. The CDR3 nucleotides are TGTGCCAGCAAGGACCACATGAACACTGAAGCTTTCTTT. This sequence encodes CASKDHMNTEAFF.

The chain links TRBV3-1 (or the pseudogene TRBV3-2) to TRBJ2-5; 9 bases are shared with TRBD2. CDR3 size: 16 residues. Per germline, CDR1 LGHDT and CDR2 YNNKEL (reference sequence). Trimming took 1 base from V and 5 from J; bases not matched to a gene: 8. The CDR3 nucleotides are TGTGCCAGCAGCCAAGGCGCGCGGGGGGGCGATGAGACCCAGTACTTC. Translated: CASSQGARGGDETQYF.

The chain joins TRBV7-3 to TRBJ2-7; D not resolved. Trimming stripped 1 base from V and 6 bases from J, with 10 bases between. The germline V gene has CDR1 SGHTA and CDR2 FQGTGA. This CDR3 has 13 amino acids. The CDR3, as DNA: TGTGCCAGCAGCTTAAAAGCAGACTTCGAGCAGTACTTC. This gives the protein CASSLKADFEQYF.

V usage is TRBV4-1 and J usage is TRBJ2-1; 8 nucleotides agree with TRBD2. Germline CDR1 reads MGHRA; CDR2 reads YSYEKL. J lost 4 bases, V lost 1 base, and 3 bases had no gene match. There are 15 residues in the CDR3. The CDR3 DNA sequence: TGCGCCAGCAGCCAAGCCCAGCGGGGGTACAATGAGCAGTTCTTC. It is translated as CASSQAQRGYNEQFF.

The V and J genes are TRBV19 and TRBJ2-7; D not resolved. Germline CDR1 is LNHDA and CDR2 is SQIVND (reference sequence). The CDR3 is 15 residues long. The V and J ends lost 3 bases and 2 bases respectively, with 14 bases between them. The CDR3 bases are TGTGCCAGTAGTATCGCCAGCTCCGCGGCCTACGAGCAGTACTTC. Amino acids: CASSIASSAAYEQYF.

The CDR3 DNA reads as TGTGCCAGTAGTAAGGCAGGGACCGATCGCAATCAGCCCCAGCATTTT. Translation gives CASSKAGTDRNQPQHF. The genes are TRBV19 and TRBJ1-5, with a weak D call TRBD1 (5 bases). V lost 4 bases and J lost 2, with 15 bases in between. This CDR3 has 16 residues. Germline lookup yields CDR1 LNHDA and CDR2 SQIVND (reference sequence).

This chain links TRBV6-5 with TRBJ1-1; D remains unclear. This CDR3 contains 16 residues. The germline gives CDR1 MNHEY, CDR2 SVGAGI. The ends were cut back, 0 bases at V and 0 bases at J, with 11 bases in the middle. Here the CDR3 reads CASSYSHLRVNTEAFF. CDR3 sequence (DNA): TGTGCCAGCAGTTACTCTCACCTTCGGGTGAACACTGAAGCTTTCTTT.

CDR3 DNA: TGTGCCAGCAGCCATCCCCGCATGAACACTGAAGCTTTCTTT. Its translation: CASSHPRMNTEAFF. This chain links TRBV3-1 (or the pseudogene TRBV3-2) with TRBJ1-1; D unclear. Per the germline V gene, CDR1 is LGHDT and CDR2 is YNNKEL (reference sequence). V was pared by 3 bases and J by 0 bases, with 8 bases between. The CDR3 is 14 amino acids.

V is TRBV6-5 and J is TRBJ2-3, with TRBD2 identical over 11 bases. Germline CDR1 and CDR2: MNHEY and SVGAGI. The V and J ends lost 7 bases and 5 bases, in that order; junction bases with no gene match: 8. The CDR3 spans 15 residues. The CDR3 here is CASKRLAGGGDTQYF. CDR3 sequence (DNA): TGTGCCAGCAAACGGCTAGCGGGGGGAGGAGATACGCAGTATTTT.

V and J are TRBV7-2 and TRBJ2-1, with 9 nucleotides matching TRBD1. The J segment lost 6 bases and the V segment lost 1 base, leaving 4 bases of the junction unmatched. Germline V lookup: CDR1 SGHTA, CDR2 FQGNSA. This CDR3 has 15 residues. The CDR3 DNA reads TGTGCCAGCAGCTTAGTGGGACAGGGAGGCAATGAGCAGTTCTTC. It encodes CASSLVGQGGNEQFF.

The chain employs TRBV6-5 and TRBJ1-3, with unresolved D. Germline V gives CDR1 MNHEY, CDR2 SVGAGI. V shed 7 bases and J shed 0 bases, with 10 bases lying between them. The CDR3 is 14 amino acids. The CDR3 spells CASTMGDSGNTIYF. CDR3 nucleotide sequence: TGTGCCAGCACGATGGGAGACTCTGGAAACACCATATATTTT.

V gene TRBV7-3 combines with J gene TRBJ2-3, with 8 bases that match TRBD1. The CDR3 covers 17 residues. With 4 bases clipped from V and 1 base from J, the junction kept 10 bases outside the gene matches. Germline V gene lookup returns CDR1 SGHTA and CDR2 FQGTGA. CDR3 sequence: CASSSVSQGAGTDTQYF. The CDR3 nucleotides are TGTGCCAGCAGCTCAGTCTCTCAGGGGGCTGGCACAGATACGCAGTATTTT.